The 12 T cell receptor beta chains reported below all come from one sample, sequenced in a study of T cell responses to AZD1222 COVID-19 vaccine. The assay was immunoSEQ multiplex PCR, and TCRdb's table has in-frame clones only and misses some. The table shows 90,000 to 120,000 clones, with 90% to 95% occurring only once. The sample consisted of peripheral blood, taken on day 0 of AZD1222 vaccination. The source is an adult in good health.

The rearrangement joins TRBV6-5 to TRBJ1-2, with 9 bases aligning to TRBD1. With 2 bases clipped from V and 5 bases from J, the junction kept 6 bases outside the gene matches. Per the germline V gene, CDR1 is MNHEY and CDR2 is SVGAGI. The CDR3 length is 15 residues. The CDR3 coding sequence is TGTGCCAGCAGTTACCGAGGACAGGGGATATATGGCTACACCTTC. Amino acid sequence: CASSYRGQGIYGYTF.

This clone occurred once. The V gene is TRBV2, the J gene TRBJ2-3; 7 bases are a match to TRBD2. Germline trimming cut 3 bases from V and 0 bases from J; bases unmatched to any gene: 9. Germline V CDR1 and CDR2: SNHLY, FYNNEI. The CDR3 has 17 amino acids. DNA for the CDR3: TGTGCCAGCAGTGAGTCCCGGGGGACTATTAGCACAGATACGCAGTATTTT. It yields the protein CASSESRGTISTDTQYF.

J is TRBJ1-3 and V is TRBV10-2; D might be TRBD1 (6 bases). This CDR3 is built from 16 residues. CDR1 is WSHSY, CDR2 SAAADI, per germline. The V end lost 2 bases, the J end lost 5 bases, and 16 bases lay between the germline ends. CDR3 sequence reads: CASSEPLQGRRNTIYF. The CDR3 DNA reads TGCGCCAGCAGTGAGCCCCTCCAGGGGAGGCGAAACACCATATATTTT.

The rearrangement links TRBV7-2 to TRBJ1-2; no definite D call. The CDR3 covers 15 residues. Germline CDR1 reads SGHTA; CDR2 reads FQGNSA. Trimming stripped 5 bases from V and 0 bases from J, with 13 bases between. The CDR3 DNA sequence: TGTGCCAGCAGCCCTGCGCGTGGTTCTAACTATGGCTACACCTTC. Its protein is CASSPARGSNYGYTF.

This chain uses TRBV6-5 with TRBJ1-1, with TRBD1 identical over 9 bases. The length of the CDR3 is 16 residues. J gave up 6 bases and V 2 bases, and 10 bases lay outside the gene matches. Germline lookup yields CDR1 MNHEY and CDR2 SVGAGI. The CDR3 bases are TGTGCCAGCAGTTACAGGGGGACAGGGCTTCGCGCTGAAGCTTTCTTT. Its translation is CASSYRGTGLRAEAFF.

CDR3 residues: CASTLGDRVMNTEAFF. The CDR3 nucleotides are TGCGCCAGCACCCTTGGTGACAGGGTTATGAACACTGAAGCTTTCTTT. The chain recombines TRBV5-1 with TRBJ1-1; TRBD1 matches at 7 bases. With 6 bases clipped from V and 0 bases from J, the junction kept 11 bases outside the gene matches. The CDR3 totals 16 residues. Germline CDR1 and CDR2: SGHRS and YFSETQ.

This clone appeared a single time. The chain couples TRBV5-4 to TRBJ2-3, with D perhaps TRBD2 (7 bases). Trimming cost V 0 bases and J 6 bases, with 14 bases left between them. The germline gives CDR1 SGHNT, CDR2 YYREEE (reference sequence). The CDR3 sequence is 15 residues long. The CDR3 protein is CASSLGRGRPDTQYF. The CDR3 DNA reads as TGTGCCAGCAGCTTGGGGCGGGGGCGCCCGGATACGCAGTATTTT.

CDR3 amino acids: CASSPITGLYTF. CDR3 DNA: TGTGCCAGCTCACCAATCACCGGGCTCTACACCTTC. The chain is built from TRBV18 and TRBJ1-2; D gene uncertain. V lost 2 bases, J lost 10 bases, and 11 bases lay in between. Germline assignment: CDR1 KGHSH and CDR2 LQKENI. The length of the CDR3 is 12 residues.

The V gene is TRBV9, the J gene TRBJ1-1; no clear D. The CDR3 is made up of 15 amino acids. The germline V and J ends were trimmed by 4 bases and 1 base, with 14 bases remaining between them. Germline-derived CDR1 and CDR2 are SGDLS and YYNGEE. This chain's CDR3 is CASSRGDGPNTEAFF. CDR3 nucleotide sequence: TGTGCCAGCAGCCGCGGTGATGGGCCGAACACTGAAGCTTTCTTT.

This clone has a single count. V gene TRBV6-5 combines with J gene TRBJ1-3; D is unresolved. CDR1 and CDR2 (germline): MNHEY, SVGAGI. This CDR3 has 13 residues. The V end was cut by 5 bases, the J end by 0 bases, with 5 bases between. The DNA of the CDR3 is TGTGCCAGCAGTAGGAGCTCTGGAAACACCATATATTTT. This sequence encodes CASSRSSGNTIYF.

This chain joins TRBV27 and TRBJ2-1; D is unclear. Germline CDR1 and CDR2: MNHEY and SMNVEV (reference sequence). The CDR3 spans 15 residues. The V end was cut by 1 base, the J end by 0 bases, with 7 bases between. CDR3 in amino acids: CASSLYVPSYNEQFF. The CDR3 nucleotides read TGTGCCAGCAGTTTATACGTTCCCTCCTACAATGAGCAGTTCTTC.

The chain joins TRBV19 to TRBJ1-5; maybe TRBD1 (6 bases). Germline CDR1 is LNHDA and CDR2 is SQIVND (reference sequence). V was clipped by 5 bases and J by 7 bases, with 15 bases between them. CDR3 length: 14 amino acids. CDR3 nucleotides: TGTGCCAGTAGTCAAATGGACAGAAACCAGCCCCAGCATTTT. This translates into CASSQMDRNQPQHF.